This T cell receptor (beta chain) was retrieved from a study of identical twins. Findings and caveats of the study: Excess twin sharing in beta out-of-frame sequences was weaker. Without tracking the same donors, conclusions rested on cross-sectional statistical analysis.

TCRdb reanalysed the 5' RACE reads using MiXCR and keeps one entry per CDR3 protein. In the table there are about 660,000 distinct CDR3 sequences, 8.6% of which are singletons. Trimming pared 0 bases from V and 0 bases from J, leaving 10 bases between. The CDR3 has 16 residues. In germline, CDR1 is LNHNV, CDR2 YYDKDF (reference sequence). The table lists this clonotype with a few counts. Its target is not known. These records were also assigned to another study, of yellow fever vaccine responses in identical twins.

The gene calls are TRBV15 and TRBJ2-3; tentatively, D is TRBD2 (6 bases). Material for sequencing was PBMCs. The TCR sequence derives from a woman aged 18 to 35 in good health. Here the CDR3 DNA reads TGTGCCACCAGCAGAGATAACGGGAGAAGCACAGATACGCAGTATTTT. As protein: CATSRDNGRSTDTQYF.